The subject of this entry is one TCR beta chain. Its antigen is still unknown. This sample was included in a study of cytomegalovirus exposure and HLA in healthy donors. This CDR3 is built from 15 residues. CDR1 is GTSNPN and CDR2 is SVGIG in the germline V gene (reference sequence). Trimming shortened V by 0 bases and J by 3 bases, and 11 bases separated the two germline ends. General study findings and limits: Across all donors, roughly uniform sequencing depth was an assumption of the presence/absence analyses.

Researchers ran the PCR with 60 Vbeta and 13 Jbeta primers. Libraries were prepared by immunoSEQ multiplex PCR; TCRdb keeps only in-frame clonotypes and omits some of them. The sample data list roughly 50,000 clones. The source of this sequence is a man aged 40-49 years in good health and CMV-seropositive. This chain uses TRBV30 with TRBJ2-2; D perhaps matches TRBD1 (6 bases). The sample consisted of PBMCs. The CDR3 is CAWSVGGQDTGELFF. CDR3 coding DNA: TGTGCCTGGAGTGTAGGGGGTCAGGACACCGGGGAGCTGTTTTTT.